These 32 T cell receptor beta chains were sequenced from one sample in a study of T cells in localized non-small cell lung cancer. The protocol was immunoSEQ multiplex PCR, while the TCRdb copy is restricted to in-frame clones and leaves out a portion. The data contain 20,000 to 25,000 clones, 70% to 90% of them seen just once; the ten biggest clones take up about 9%. This material consisted of peripheral blood mononuclear cells, taken before any cancer treatment. The receptors come from a woman aged 35-75 years with stage III lung adenocarcinoma.

The chain recombines TRBV9 with TRBJ1-3; D call uncertain. The V and J ends lost 0 bases and 0 bases respectively, with 13 bases between them. Germline loops: CDR1 SGDLS, CDR2 YYNGEE. The CDR3 contains 17 residues. The CDR3 loop is CASSVATRYDSGNTIYF. In DNA, the CDR3 is TGTGCCAGCAGCGTAGCTACCAGGTACGACTCTGGAAACACCATATATTTT. The full variable domain, in which reference TRBV9 and TRBJ1-3 provide the parts outside the CDR3, is DSGVTQTPKHLITATGQRVTLRCSPRSGDLSVYWYQQSLDQGLQFLIQYYNGEERAKGNILERFSAQQFPDLHSELNLSSLELGDSALYFCASSVATRYDSGNTIYFGEGSWLTVV.

The chain combines TRBV27 with TRBJ2-7; 7 nucleotides line up with TRBD1. Germline V CDR1 and CDR2: MNHEY, SMNVEV (reference sequence). The CDR3 is 13 residues long. With 5 bases clipped from V and 6 bases from J, the junction kept 7 bases outside the gene matches. As DNA, the CDR3 is TGTGCCAGCAGTCCAGACAGGGTGGGCGAGCAGTACTTC. It specifies CASSPDRVGEQYF.

This chain connects TRBV9 to TRBJ2-3; the D gene is possibly TRBD1 (6 bases). With 0 bases removed from V and 8 bases from J, the gap between germline ends came to 7 bases. There are 12 residues in the CDR3. From germline, CDR1 is SGDLS and CDR2 YYNGEE. The CDR3 here is CASSVEGGTQYF. CDR3 nucleotide sequence: TGTGCCAGCAGCGTAGAAGGGGGTACGCAGTATTTT.

The rearrangement uses TRBV5-1 and TRBJ2-3, with 7 bases matching TRBD2. The junction had 8 bases not matched to a gene; V was cut back by 4 bases and J by 0 bases. The CDR3 sequence is 16 residues long. CDR1 is SGHRS, CDR2 YFSETQ, per germline. CDR3 in amino acids: CASSPAGTTSTDTQYF. As DNA, the CDR3 is TGCGCCAGCAGCCCGGCCGGGACTACAAGCACAGATACGCAGTATTTT.

The genes are TRBV11-2 and TRBJ2-2; D is uncertain. Trimming pared 6 bases from V and 9 bases from J, leaving 17 bases between. The CDR3 loop spans 14 amino acids. Germline loops: CDR1 SGHAT, CDR2 FQNNGV. CDR3 residues: CASSRGLVDRELFF. The CDR3 DNA reads as TGTGCCAGCAGTCGTGGGCTAGTCGACCGGGAGCTGTTTTTT.

This chain uses TRBV12-5 with TRBJ2-3, with 11 bases lining up with TRBD2. CDR1 and CDR2 (germline): LGHNT, FRNRAP. Losses at the gene ends were 9 bases for V and 4 bases for J; bases not matched to a gene: 18. This CDR3 has 18 residues. In DNA form, the CDR3 reads TGTGCTAGCCCCTTCGGGCCTATAGCGGGGGGGCAAGCAGATACGCAGTATTTT. It translates to CASPFGPIAGGQADTQYF.

The chain employs TRBV27 and TRBJ2-1; D may be TRBD1 (5 bases). Trimming cost V 2 bases and J 5 bases, with 13 bases left between them. This CDR3 region has 15 residues. CDR1 is MNHEY, CDR2 SMNVEV, per germline (reference sequence). In DNA form, the CDR3 reads TGTGCCAGCAGTTTAAAACAGTTAGGGGACAATGAGCAGTTCTTC. It encodes CASSLKQLGDNEQFF.

The genes are TRBV2 and TRBJ1-2; D gene uncertain. This CDR3 spans 16 amino acids. The V gene's germline CDR1 is SNHLY and CDR2 FYNNEI. Trimming took 4 bases from V and 4 from J, leaving 19 bases between them. CDR3 sequence reads: CASSGAVRGLSYGYTF. CDR3 in DNA: TGTGCCAGCAGTGGAGCGGTAAGAGGACTTAGCTATGGCTACACCTTC.

The chain uses TRBV7-6 and TRBJ2-7, with D possibly being TRBD2 (6 bases). V was trimmed by 1 base and J by 0 bases, leaving 13 bases between them. The germline CDR1 and CDR2 sequences are SGHVS and FNYEAQ. CDR3 length equals 16 residues. CDR3 DNA sequence: TGTGCCAGCAGCTTAGGGTCCGGAGGGAGCTCCTACGAGCAGTACTTC. Protein: CASSLGSGGSSYEQYF.

The CDR3 reads CASSPRTSGRTDTQYF. DNA for the CDR3: TGTGCCAGCAGCCCGAGGACTAGCGGGAGGACAGATACGCAGTATTTT. The rearrangement joins TRBV11-1 to TRBJ2-3; 14 bases are a match to TRBD2. The germline gives CDR1 SGHAT, CDR2 FQDESV (reference sequence). With 5 bases clipped from V and 3 bases from J, the junction kept 4 bases outside the gene matches. The CDR3 is made up of 16 amino acids.

The rearrangement joins TRBV6-4 to TRBJ2-2; the match to TRBD1 covers 7 bases. Per the germline V gene, CDR1 is MRHNA and CDR2 is SNTAGT. Losses at the gene ends were 2 bases for V and 0 bases for J; bases not matched to a gene: 9. The CDR3 runs to 18 residues. CDR3 DNA sequence: TGTGCCAGCAGTGACCCGGGACAGCCGACTACGAACACCGGGGAGCTGTTTTTT. Its protein product is CASSDPGQPTTNTGELFF.

The chain recombines TRBV10-3 with TRBJ2-1, with TRBD1 matching 11 bases. The CDR3 length is 15 residues. Germline CDR1 ENHRY, CDR2 SYGVKD. V gave up 6 bases and J gave up 6 bases; unmatched junction bases: 7. The CDR3 DNA follows: TGTGCCATCAGCCCGGACAGGGGGCTTATCAATGAGCAGTTCTTC. Translating it yields CAISPDRGLINEQFF.

The chain is built from TRBV2 and TRBJ1-4; D is unclear. V dropped 3 bases and J dropped 5 bases, with 1 base sitting between them. The CDR3 has 11 residues. The germline V gene has CDR1 SNHLY and CDR2 FYNNEI. CDR3 nucleotides: TGTGCCAGCAGTGACAATGAAAAACTGTTTTTT. Its protein is CASSDNEKLFF.

The CDR3 loop reads CASSPSQTGGNEQFF. The CDR3 DNA sequence: TGTGCCAGCAGCCCGTCCCAGACAGGGGGGAATGAGCAGTTCTTC. The chain employs TRBV11-2 and TRBJ2-1; 9 bases line up with TRBD1. CDR3 size: 15 residues. Germline V lookup: CDR1 SGHAT, CDR2 FQNNGV. V shed 5 bases and J 7 bases; nucleotides not matched to a gene: 9. Looking up the rest from reference TRBV11-2 and TRBJ2-1 gives the full variable domain: EAGVAQSPRYKIIEKRQSVAFWCNPISGHATLYWYQQILGQGPKLLIQFQNNGVVDDSQLPKDRFSAERLKGVDSTLKIQPAKLEDSAVYLCASSPSQTGGNEQFFGPGTRLTVL.

This rearrangement joins TRBV5-1 to TRBJ2-7, with 7 bases identical to TRBD1. Looked up from germline, CDR1 is SGHRS and CDR2 is YFSETQ. J lost 0 bases, V lost 3 bases, and 6 bases had no gene match. The CDR3 has 15 amino acids. The CDR3 bases are TGCGCCAGCAGCTCCCGGGACAGAGACTCCTACGAGCAGTACTTC. This gives the protein CASSSRDRDSYEQYF. The whole variable domain, filled in from reference TRBV5-1 and TRBJ2-7, reads KAGVTQTPRYLIKTRGQQVTLSCSPISGHRSVSWYQQTPGQGLQFLFEYFSETQRNKGNFPGRFSGRQFSNSRSEMNVSTLELGDSALYLCASSSRDRDSYEQYFGPGTRLTVT.

This clone was observed a handful of times. The chain couples TRBV5-1 to TRBJ2-5; D perhaps matches TRBD1 (6 bases). CDR3 size: 15 residues. V was pared by 4 bases and J by 3 bases, with 16 bases between. Per germline, CDR1 SGHRS and CDR2 YFSETQ. CDR3 sequence (DNA): TGCGCCAGCAGCCCGGATGGGGGCGCGGAAGAGACCCAGTACTTC. Protein sequence: CASSPDGGAEETQYF.

This clone has only one observation. This chain connects TRBV5-6 to TRBJ2-7, with D possibly TRBD1 on 6 matching bases. Trimming removed 5 bases at V and 4 bases at J, with 13 bases between. The CDR3 is 13 amino acids. Germline lookup yields CDR1 SGHDT and CDR2 YYEEEE. The CDR3, as DNA: TGTGCCAGCAGGCCTAACAGGGCGTACGAGCAGTACTTC. It codes for CASRPNRAYEQYF.

The rearrangement links TRBV5-6 to TRBJ2-7, with D possibly called TRBD1 or TRBD2 (6 bases each). This CDR3 has 18 residues. Germline V CDR1 and CDR2: SGHDT, YYEEEE. V was clipped by 3 bases and J by 1 base, with 23 bases between them. The CDR3 DNA sequence: TGTGCCAGCAGCTCAAACAGGGCCACTAGCTGGCTTTCCTACGAGCAGTACTTC. Protein: CASSSNRATSWLSYEQYF.

This clone was seen only a few times. DNA for the CDR3: TGTGCCAGCAGAGAGACAGGATACACTGAAGCTTTCTTT. Translating gives CASRETGYTEAFF. This chain connects TRBV6-1 to TRBJ1-1; weak D call: TRBD1 (6 bases). This CDR3 region has 13 residues. The germline V gene encodes CDR1 MNHNS and CDR2 SASEGT. V lost 6 bases and J 3 bases, leaving 11 bases between the germline ends.

The chain carries TRBV9 and TRBJ2-5, with D possibly matching TRBD2 (6 bases). Looked up from germline, CDR1 is SGDLS and CDR2 is YYNGEE. This CDR3 is built from 16 residues. The V end lost 0 bases, the J end lost 5 bases, and 17 bases lay between the germline ends. The CDR3: CASSVGGALSAETQYF. DNA for the CDR3: TGTGCCAGCAGCGTAGGCGGGGCCCTAAGTGCGGAGACCCAGTACTTC.

V usage is TRBV4-1 and J usage is TRBJ2-1; TRBD2 is a possible D gene (6 bases). Germline-derived CDR1 and CDR2 are MGHRA and YSYEKL. The V and J ends lost 0 bases and 0 bases respectively, with 6 bases between them. The CDR3 has 15 residues. DNA for the CDR3: TGCGCCAGCAGCCAAGACGGGAGCTCCTACAATGAGCAGTTCTTC. It codes for CASSQDGSSYNEQFF.

V and J are TRBV2 and TRBJ2-5; D uncertain. The CDR3 sequence is 13 residues long. The germline gives CDR1 SNHLY, CDR2 FYNNEI. With 5 bases removed from V and 7 bases from J, the gap between germline ends came to 14 bases. CDR3 DNA: TGTGCCAGCAGTCGGACCATCGGTGGGACCCAGTACTTC. The encoded protein is CASSRTIGGTQYF. Combining the CDR3 with reference TRBV2 and TRBJ2-5 gives the whole variable domain EPEVTQTPSHQVTQMGQEVILRCVPISNHLYFYWYRQILGQKVEFLVSFYNNEISEKSEIFDDQFSVERPDGSNFTLKIRSTKLEDSAMYFCASSRTIGGTQYFGPGTRLLVL.

The chain employs TRBV2 and TRBJ2-3, with 10 bases fitting TRBD1. CDR1 is SNHLY and CDR2 is FYNNEI in the germline V gene. V lost 7 bases and J lost 0; bases outside the gene matches: 4. There are 15 residues in the CDR3. The CDR3 loop reads CASKVDRGSTDTQYF. For the CDR3, the DNA is TGTGCCAGCAAAGTGGACAGGGGGAGCACAGATACGCAGTATTTT.

In this sample, this clone turned up once. The chain employs TRBV18 and TRBJ2-1; D assignment may be TRBD1 or TRBD2 (5 bases each). This CDR3 comprises 16 residues. CDR1 KGHSH and CDR2 LQKENI come from the germline V gene. Trimming took off 1 base at V and 0 bases at J, with 10 bases between the two ends. CDR3 in DNA: TGTGCCAGCTCACCACTGGGACCGAGCTCCTACAATGAGCAGTTCTTC. Translated, it gives CASSPLGPSSYNEQFF.

This clone has a single count. This rearrangement joins TRBV4-2 to TRBJ1-2; D is perhaps TRBD1 (5 bases). The V gene lost 6 bases and the J gene lost 2 bases, with 10 bases spanning the gap. From germline, CDR1 is LGHNA and CDR2 YNFKEQ. The CDR3 contains 13 residues. The CDR3 DNA reads TGTGCCAGCAGGCCGGACAACAACTATGGCTACACCTTC. It yields the protein CASRPDNNYGYTF.

The chain combines TRBV19 with TRBJ1-5; unclear D gene. Germline-derived CDR1 and CDR2 are LNHDA and SQIVND (reference sequence). Trimming left V 0 bases short and J 3 bases short, with 9 bases between. The CDR3 runs to 15 residues. The CDR3 nucleotides read TGTGCCAGTAGTATAGATCCAGGCTTCAATCAGCCCCAGCATTTT. Translated, it gives CASSIDPGFNQPQHF. Supplemented by reference TRBV19 and TRBJ1-5, the full variable domain reads DGGITQSPKYLFRKEGQNVTLSCEQNLNHDAMYWYRQDPGQGLRLIYYSQIVNDFQKGDIAEGYSVSREKKESFPLTVTSAQKNPTAFYLCASSIDPGFNQPQHFGDGTRLSIL.

The count of this clone is one. The chain uses TRBV30 and TRBJ1-3; D gene uncertain. The CDR3 spans 12 residues. V lost 3 bases, J lost 9 bases, and 12 bases lay in between. Germline CDR1 GTSNPN, CDR2 SVGIG (reference sequence). CDR3 sequence: CAWRDGPSTIYF. The CDR3 bases are TGTGCCTGGAGAGACGGGCCCAGCACCATATATTTT.

V usage is TRBV7-2 and J usage is TRBJ2-1, with 12 bases aligning to TRBD2. The CDR3 spans 15 residues. Germline CDR1 SGHTA, CDR2 FQGNSA. Trimming cost V 2 bases and J 8 bases; bases outside gene matches: 4. CDR3 residues: CASSLFPSGRDEQFF. Here the CDR3 DNA reads TGTGCCAGCAGCTTATTCCCTAGCGGGAGGGATGAGCAGTTCTTC.

V usage is TRBV29-1 and J usage is TRBJ2-3; TRBD1 might be the D (6 bases). This CDR3 comprises 15 residues. V lost 6 bases to trimming and J lost 0 bases, with 16 bases between them. The germline V gene encodes CDR1 SQVTM and CDR2 ANQGSEA. The DNA of the CDR3 is TGCAGCGTCACCCAGGGTGGGACAAGCACAGATACGCAGTATTTT. Protein: CSVTQGGTSTDTQYF.

This clone qualifies as medium-sized. V gene TRBV6-5 combines with J gene TRBJ2-5; unclear D gene. CDR1 MNHEY and CDR2 SVGAGI come from the germline V gene. The CDR3 has 15 amino acids. V was clipped by 0 bases and J by 4 bases, with 12 bases between them. CDR3 residues: CASSYSQTGAETQYF. DNA of the CDR3: TGTGCCAGCAGTTACTCCCAGACTGGCGCAGAGACCCAGTACTTC.

V gene TRBV7-9 combines with J gene TRBJ2-1, with 11 bases identical to TRBD2. CDR3 size: 17 residues. Germline loops: CDR1 SEHNR, CDR2 FQNEAQ (reference sequence). The trim removed 6 bases at V and 6 bases at J, leaving 13 bases unmatched. CDR3 in DNA: TGTGCCAGCAGGTCAGGGACTAGCGGAGGCCAACGCAATGAGCAGTTCTTC. Translating gives CASRSGTSGGQRNEQFF. Based on the CDR3 plus reference TRBV7-9 and TRBJ2-1, the full variable domain is DTGVSQNPRHKITKRGQNVTFRCDPISEHNRLYWYRQTLGQGPEFLTYFQNEAQLEKSRLLSDRFSAERPKGSFSTLEIQRTEQGDSAMYLCASRSGTSGGQRNEQFFGPGTRLTVL.

V is TRBV5-4 and J is TRBJ1-5; no definite D call. This CDR3 has 15 residues. Deletions cut 0 bases from V and 1 base from J, with 8 bases between. Germline-derived CDR1 and CDR2 are SGHNT and YYREEE (reference sequence). CDR3 coding DNA: TGTGCCAGCAGCTTGGATCCTGGGAGCAATCAGCCCCAGCATTTT. The encoded protein is CASSLDPGSNQPQHF.